This TCR beta chain stems from a study of blood T cell repertoires in COVID-19 (dated by TCRdb to about 2020). Background on the whole study: Collaborator samples came from the United States, Italy and Spain and covered acute and convalescent phases of COVID-19. Nearly every sample came with metadata listing a de-identified subject ID, COVID-19 status, age in years and sex. The repertoires were released in a freely available public database meant as a resource for research on the immune response to SARS-CoV-2. The samples were drawn from two sources: the first 160 participants of the ongoing ImmuneRACE study, and 1,000 to 1,500 subjects contributed by 6 global collaborators. The material from the prospective study consisted of cDNA or gDNA derived from T cells, B-cell-depleted T cells, or PBMCs. Where available, HLA class I and class II types were obtained from metadata supplied by the sample provider rather than from assay-based typing. The dataset comprised deeply sampled blood TCRbeta repertoires from subjects exposed to, actively infected with, or recovered from COVID-19.

Regarding this clone: There is no known antigen for this receptor. No base qualities exist here, and no much larger clone lies one base off it.

Whole blood was collected in K2EDTA tubes by collaborating institutions according to the institutions' own protocols. For TCRbeta analysis, collaborators shipped samples in one of three forms: frozen whole blood, isolated PBMCs, or DNA extracted from either of those sample types. TCRbeta CDR3 regions were amplified from genomic DNA by means of the immunoSEQ Assay, a bias-controlled multiplex PCR. Turning to the authors' computational methods: The number of nucleated cells in each sample was estimated from the amplification of reference gene primers within the assay. Sequence reads were collapsed and filtered to measure the absolute abundance of every unique TCRbeta CDR3 rearrangement. For each sample, productive Simpson clonality was calculated as the square root of Simpson's diversity index across productive rearrangements. Not all clones reach the TCRdb copy of this immuneACCESS table, which keeps in-frame sequences only. Checked studies attribute under half of the gap to unresolved V genes and leave the rest unexplained. For V, J and clone size, that table is used; D and trimming come from the DNA. This sample has approximately 47,000 clones in its table, and around 88% of those were observed once. The ten largest clones capture less than 2.5% of the sample.

The research as a whole found: Clinical and demographic metadata were provided uncurated, with the amount varying by source and participant.

For this chain, trimming is 1 base at the V end and 7 bases at the J end, and the number of junction bases without a gene match is 8. From the cysteine through the phenylalanine, the CDR3 covers 16 amino acids. Only the CDR3 region is kept as DNA, spanning 48 bases read in frame from base 1. Via the germline V gene, CDR1 is MNHEY and CDR2 SVGEGT. What was sequenced was peripheral blood. The rearranged segments are TRBV6-2 or TRBV6-3 and TRBJ2-2; 8 central nucleotides agree with TRBD2. This clonotype was sampled from a woman aged 55-70 years with acute or convalescent COVID-19. The CDR3 reads CASSYLTGGLNGELFF. The bases are TGTGCCAGCAGTTACTTGACGGGGGGGCTGAACGGGGAGCTGTTTTTT.